The entry below describes one TCR beta chain. The antigen remains unidentified. The data belong to a study of cytomegalovirus exposure and HLA in healthy donors. The assay was immunoSEQ multiplex PCR, and TCRdb's table has in-frame clones only and misses some. The sample has some 180,000 clones, around nine tenths seen once. General observations from the study: Per published reports, the classifier diagnosed cytomegalovirus status with high specificity and sensitivity. Rare TCR sequences predominated, though certain public TCRs were found in many donors. Listed as cytomegalovirus-associated were around 160 TCR beta chains.

Separate from the approximately 700-subject first cohort was the roughly 120-subject validation cohort, to which the donors belonged. Germline CDR1 is MNHEY and CDR2 is SMNVEV (reference sequence). This CDR3 has 15 residues. V was pared by 6 bases and J by 3 bases, with 18 bases between. The chain combines TRBV27 with TRBJ2-7, with D perhaps TRBD1 or TRBD2 (6 bases each). The sequence came from a man aged 30-40 years in good health and CMV-seropositive. Sequencing was performed on PBMCs. CDR3: CASSPKGGVIYEQYF. CDR3 nucleotides: TGTGCCAGCAGCCCCAAGGGGGGTGTCATCTACGAGCAGTACTTC.